Each of the 29 T cell receptor beta chains below was sequenced from the same sample in a study of PD-1 blockade in classical Hodgkin lymphoma. With no exception, relapse followed autologous stem cell transplantation in all patients, and brentuximab vedotin exposure varied. Negative selection with magnetic separation was used to purify CD4+ T cells from thawed PBMCs. Method: immunoSEQ multiplex PCR; TCRdb's copy keeps in-frame clones and lacks some. Of fewer than 15,000 clones listed, approximately 87% are singletons. The starting material was CD4+ T cells from blood, obtained at baseline. The source of these receptors is a human donor with classical Hodgkin lymphoma.

This clone has only one observation. V is TRBV5-1 and J is TRBJ1-2, with 8 positions matching TRBD1. From germline, CDR1 is SGHRS and CDR2 YFSETQ. The CDR3 covers 13 residues. J gave up 5 bases and V 4 bases, and 4 bases lay outside the gene matches. The CDR3 is CASSPQGEYGYTF. CDR3 in DNA: TGCGCCAGCAGCCCACAGGGGGAGTATGGCTACACCTTC.

This clone was seen more than once but under ten times. The chain has TRBV10-3 and TRBJ2-3; TRBD2 matches at 7 bases. This CDR3 has 14 amino acids. V trimming: 4 bases; J trimming: 5 bases; junction bases outside the gene matches: 6. Germline V gives CDR1 ENHRY, CDR2 SYGVKD. The CDR3 spells CAISGSGVRDTQYF. The CDR3 coding sequence is TGTGCCATCAGTGGAAGCGGGGTAAGAGATACGCAGTATTTT.

The V and J genes are TRBV18 and TRBJ2-5; D assignment may be TRBD1 or TRBD2 (6 bases each). The CDR3 spans 14 residues. Germline V CDR1 and CDR2: KGHSH, LQKENI. With 5 bases removed from V and 2 bases from J, the gap between germline ends came to 12 bases. The CDR3, as DNA: TGTGCCAGCTCAAGGGGGGCACAACAAGAGACCCAGTACTTC. The encoded protein is CASSRGAQQETQYF.

V gene TRBV2 combines with J gene TRBJ2-5; TRBD2 agrees at 12 bases. Germline-derived CDR1 and CDR2 are SNHLY and FYNNEI. The V gene end was trimmed by 6 bases and the J gene end by 5 bases; junction bases not matched to a gene: 7. CDR3 length equals 15 residues. In DNA, the CDR3 is TGTGCCAGCAGCGGCCCGGGACTAGCGGGTGAGACCCAGTACTTC. Protein product: CASSGPGLAGETQYF.

V and J are TRBV10-1 and TRBJ2-2; D is unclear. This CDR3 contains 15 residues. Between the trimmed V and J ends, which lost 0 bases and 0 bases, there was a span of 5 bases. Germline lookup yields CDR1 WNHNN and CDR2 SYGVQD (reference sequence). This chain's CDR3 is CASSESASNTGELFF. CDR3 nucleotide sequence: TGCGCCAGCAGTGAGTCGGCTTCGAACACCGGGGAGCTGTTTTTT.

V and J are TRBV4-1 and TRBJ1-4; 7 nucleotides align to TRBD1. Germline trimming cut 5 bases from V and 6 bases from J; bases unmatched to any gene: 9. The CDR3 contains 15 residues. The V gene's germline CDR1 is MGHRA and CDR2 YSYEKL. CDR3 DNA: TGCGCCAGCAGCGAAACCGGGACAGACGATGAAAAACTGTTTTTT. Protein product: CASSETGTDDEKLFF.

The genes are TRBV4-1 and TRBJ1-5, with D possibly being TRBD1 (5 bases). Germline CDR1 reads MGHRA; CDR2 reads YSYEKL. The CDR3 runs 15 residues. V lost 1 base and J lost 0, with 7 bases in between. CDR3 in amino acids: CASSQGGNSNQPQHF. In DNA, the CDR3 is TGCGCCAGCAGCCAAGGGGGGAATAGCAATCAGCCCCAGCATTTT.

V is TRBV28 and J is TRBJ1-6; 7 bases map to TRBD1. The CDR3 is made up of 14 amino acids. CDR1 and CDR2 (germline): MDHEN, SYDVKM. With 6 bases clipped from V and 10 bases from J, the junction kept 9 bases outside the gene matches. The CDR3 nucleotides are TGTGCCAGCAGGAGGGACAGCCGGAACTCACCCCTCCACTTT. Translating gives CASRRDSRNSPLHF.

This chain joins TRBV5-4 and TRBJ1-1, with D possibly matching TRBD1 (6 bases). V was pared by 1 base and J by 7 bases, with 17 bases between. The V gene's germline CDR1 is SGHNT and CDR2 YYREEE (reference sequence). CDR3 length equals 15 residues. CDR3 sequence: CASSLRAQGGNEAFF. CDR3 in DNA: TGTGCCAGCAGCTTGAGGGCACAGGGCGGTAATGAAGCTTTCTTT. Based on the CDR3 plus reference TRBV5-4 and TRBJ1-1, the full variable domain is ETGVTQSPTHLIKTRGQQVTLRCSSQSGHNTVSWYQQALGQGPQFIFQYYREEENGRGNFPPRFSGLQFPNYSSELNVNALELDDSALYLCASSLRAQGGNEAFFGQGTRLTVV.

The chain employs TRBV7-2 and TRBJ2-2; unclear D gene. V lost 5 bases to trimming and J lost 0 bases, with 13 bases between them. Looked up from germline, CDR1 is SGHTA and CDR2 is FQGNSA. CDR3 length: 16 residues. CDR3 in amino acids: CASSPGIPANTGELFF. CDR3 bases: TGTGCCAGCAGCCCAGGCATCCCCGCGAACACCGGGGAGCTGTTTTTT.

This sequence joins TRBV6-5 and TRBJ2-2; possible D gene TRBD2, 5 bases. The CDR3 has 16 residues. V was pared by 0 bases and J by 2 bases, with 10 bases between. Germline V CDR1 and CDR2: MNHEY, SVGAGI. The CDR3 coding sequence is TGTGCCAGCAGTTACTCGAGAGGGTTCAACACCGGGGAGCTGTTTTTT. It is translated as CASSYSRGFNTGELFF.

This clone was recorded a few times. The rearrangement links TRBV5-1 to TRBJ1-1; TRBD1 agrees at 10 bases. CDR3 length: 15 residues. Germline V gives CDR1 SGHRS, CDR2 YFSETQ. After removal of 0 bases from V and 8 bases from J, the junction contained 7 bases not matched to a gene. CDR3 coding DNA: TGCGCCAGCAGCTTGGAGAGACAGGGGGCCGGGGAAGCTTTCTTT. The encoded protein is CASSLERQGAGEAFF.

The chain recombines TRBV7-2 with TRBJ2-7; the match to TRBD2 covers 16 bases. The CDR3 covers 19 residues. The V and J ends lost 2 bases and 2 bases, in that order; junction bases with no gene match: 9. CDR1 is SGHTA, CDR2 FQGNSA, per germline. The chain's CDR3 is CASSLRGLAGGPAPYEQYF. DNA for the CDR3: TGTGCCAGCAGCTTAAGGGGACTAGCGGGGGGGCCAGCCCCCTACGAGCAGTACTTC.

The V call is TRBV7-9, the J call TRBJ2-7; D possibly corresponds to TRBD1 (5 bases). Trimming took off 5 bases at V and 0 bases at J, with 17 bases between the two ends. In germline, CDR1 is SEHNR, CDR2 FQNEAQ (reference sequence). This CDR3 region has 16 residues. The DNA of the CDR3 is TGTGCCAGCAGCCTCCCAGGGCACAGGAGCTCCTACGAGCAGTACTTC. Translating it yields CASSLPGHRSSYEQYF.

The V call is TRBV15, the J call TRBJ2-7, with D unclear. This CDR3 has 13 residues. V shed 8 bases and J shed 0 bases, with 11 bases lying between them. CDR1 and CDR2 from the germline V gene are LNHNV and YYDKDF (reference sequence). This chain's CDR3 is CATAGRDSYEQYF. The CDR3 coding sequence is TGTGCCACCGCCGGTAGGGACTCCTACGAGCAGTACTTC. The full variable domain, rest sourced from reference TRBV15 and TRBJ2-7, is DAMVIQNPRYQVTQFGKPVTLSCSQTLNHNVMYWYQQKSSQAPKLLFHYYDKDFNNEADTPDNFQSRRPNTSFCFLDIRSPGLGDTAMYLCATAGRDSYEQYFGPGTRLTVT.

The J gene is TRBJ2-1, the V gene TRBV29-1; TRBD1 is a possible D gene (6 bases). Germline CDR1 reads SQVTM; CDR2 reads ANQGSEA. The germline V and J ends were trimmed by 7 bases and 3 bases, with 19 bases remaining between them. The CDR3 consists of 15 residues. CDR3 protein: CSAAGDGPSYNEQFF. The CDR3 DNA sequence: TGCAGCGCCGCAGGGGACGGGCCAAGCTACAATGAGCAGTTCTTC.

The V and J genes are TRBV11-3 and TRBJ1-1; 9 bases are a match to TRBD1. The trim removed 5 bases at V and 2 bases at J, leaving 15 bases unmatched. The CDR3 sequence is 18 residues long. Looked up from germline, CDR1 is SGHNT and CDR2 is YENEEA. The CDR3 coding sequence is TGTGCCAGCAGCGCCGGGACAGGGAGGAAATTGAGCAACACTGAAGCTTTCTTT. Its protein product is CASSAGTGRKLSNTEAFF.

CDR3 protein: CSATRGPEQFF. Written as DNA, the CDR3 is TGCAGTGCTACAAGGGGGCCTGAGCAGTTCTTC. The chain joins TRBV20-1 to TRBJ2-1, with 7 bases that match TRBD1. Unmatched junction bases numbered 3, after V lost 4 bases and J lost 9 bases. Germline CDR1 and CDR2: DFQATT and SNEGSKA (reference sequence). There are 11 residues in the CDR3.

V and J are TRBV19 and TRBJ2-6; perhaps TRBD1 as D (5 bases). V lost 7 bases and J lost 4, with 14 bases in between. The CDR3 spans 15 residues. The germline gives CDR1 LNHDA, CDR2 SQIVND (reference sequence). DNA of the CDR3: TGTGCCAGTATTGGTGTAGGGGCAGGGGCCAACGTCCTGACTTTC. Encoded protein: CASIGVGAGANVLTF. The full variable domain, in which reference TRBV19 and TRBJ2-6 provide the parts outside the CDR3, is DGGITQSPKYLFRKEGQNVTLSCEQNLNHDAMYWYRQDPGQGLRLIYYSQIVNDFQKGDIAEGYSVSREKKESFPLTVTSAQKNPTAFYLCASIGVGAGANVLTFGAGSRLTVL.

The rearrangement links TRBV5-1 to TRBJ2-7, with 13 bases aligning to TRBD2. The junction had 11 bases not matched to a gene; V was cut back by 4 bases and J by 4 bases. The CDR3 is 17 residues long. CDR1 is SGHRS, CDR2 YFSETQ, per germline. CDR3 nucleotide sequence: TGCGCCAGCAGCCTAAGGACTAGCGGGAGCGGGAGTTACGAGCAGTACTTC. This translates into CASSLRTSGSGSYEQYF.

The V and J genes are TRBV28 and TRBJ2-2; D is perhaps TRBD1 or TRBD2 (5 bases each). This CDR3 comprises 16 residues. V lost 3 bases and J lost 1, with 12 bases in between. Germline values: CDR1 MDHEN, CDR2 SYDVKM. The CDR3 region is CASSFPLGVNTGELFF. The DNA for the CDR3 is TGTGCCAGCAGTTTCCCTCTGGGGGTGAACACCGGGGAGCTGTTTTTT.

The chain has TRBV7-9 and TRBJ2-5; 11 nucleotides match TRBD2. Germline CDR1 SEHNR, CDR2 FQNEAQ (reference sequence). Losses at the gene ends were 1 base for V and 5 bases for J; bases not matched to a gene: 9. The CDR3 is 17 residues long. CDR3 region: CASSLGLLAGGYETQYF. DNA for the CDR3: TGTGCCAGCAGCTTAGGGCTCCTAGCGGGGGGATACGAGACCCAGTACTTC.

The chain links TRBV18 to TRBJ2-1; 8 nucleotides align to TRBD1. The CDR3 is made up of 15 amino acids. CDR1 KGHSH and CDR2 LQKENI come from the germline V gene. V was clipped by 3 bases and J by 4 bases; unmatched bases: 5. The CDR3 DNA sequence: TGTGCCAGCTCACCTGAGGGGACAGGATACAATGAGCAGTTCTTC. Amino acid sequence: CASSPEGTGYNEQFF.

The chain recombines TRBV28 with TRBJ2-3; perhaps TRBD2 as D (6 bases). The CDR3 runs to 16 residues. The V gene lost 6 bases and the J gene lost 1 base, with 17 bases spanning the gap. In germline, CDR1 is MDHEN, CDR2 SYDVKM. The CDR3 region has the DNA TGTGCCAGCAGCCTCCCGGGGGAGGCCCGCACAGATACGCAGTATTTT. It codes for CASSLPGEARTDTQYF.

The chain combines TRBV28 with TRBJ1-4, with D perhaps matching TRBD1 (6 bases). CDR1 MDHEN and CDR2 SYDVKM come from the germline V gene. Between the trimmed V and J ends, which lost 5 bases and 2 bases, there was a span of 18 bases. The CDR3 length is 17 residues. CDR3 residues: CASSRTAEATTNEKLFF. The CDR3, as DNA: TGTGCCAGCAGTCGGACAGCCGAGGCTACGACTAATGAAAAACTGTTTTTT.

In the case of this clone: The same CDR3 can be traced to other DNA sequences in this sample. The rearrangement joins TRBV18 to TRBJ1-2; the match to TRBD1 covers 9 bases. The CDR3 spans 13 residues. The V segment lost 3 bases and the J segment 4 bases; nucleotides outside the gene matches: 0. Germline CDR1 and CDR2: KGHSH and LQKENI. The CDR3 DNA follows: TGTGCCAGCTCACCGGACAGGGGCTATGGCTACACCTTC. Translated, it gives CASSPDRGYGYTF.

This chain connects TRBV5-5 to TRBJ2-1; TRBD2 aligns across 14 bases. V trimming: 0 bases; J trimming: 7 bases; junction bases outside the gene matches: 3. Per germline, CDR1 SGHKS and CDR2 YYEKEE (reference sequence). The CDR3 runs 16 residues. CDR3: CASSLGLAGGFNEQFF. CDR3 bases: TGTGCCAGCAGCTTGGGACTAGCGGGGGGGTTTAATGAGCAGTTCTTC.

CDR3 protein: CASRGGLAGDNEQFF. As DNA, the CDR3 is TGTGCCAGCAGGGGGGGACTAGCAGGGGACAATGAGCAGTTCTTC. The chain carries TRBV5-4 and TRBJ2-1, with 9 bases aligning to TRBD2. The trim removed 5 bases at V and 5 bases at J, leaving 8 bases unmatched. This CDR3 is built from 15 residues. Germline CDR1 and CDR2: SGHNT and YYREEE (reference sequence).

The chain carries TRBV28 and TRBJ2-2; tentative D call: TRBD2 (5 bases). The CDR3 is 14 residues long. Trimming shortened V by 2 bases and J by 4 bases, and 8 bases separated the two germline ends. The germline V gene encodes CDR1 MDHEN and CDR2 SYDVKM. The CDR3 DNA follows: TGTGCCAGCAGTTTACTAGCTGGCACCGGGGAGCTGTTTTTT. Its translation: CASSLLAGTGELFF.